This is a list of T cell receptor beta chains from one sample in a study of T cell responses to AZD1222 COVID-19 vaccine. Assay used: immunoSEQ multiplex PCR; TCRdb lists only in-frame clones, some missing. The sample includes under 50,000 clones, around nine tenths of them seen just once. The specimen comprised peripheral blood, sampled 28 days after the second AZD1222 dose. The source of these receptors is an adult who received the AZD1222 COVID-19 vaccine. CDR3s include the opening cysteine and the closing phenylalanine or tryptophan. The D gene is left open where the match is weak. Clone size is shown for a subset of rows, as once, few, many or a class of expanded clone.

V gene: TRBV6-5
J gene: TRBJ1-3
D gene: -
clone size: -
CDR3 protein: CASSYGTLGGNTIYF
CDR3 DNA: TGTGCCAGCAGCTATGGGACCCTCGGGGGGAACACCATATATTTT

V gene: TRBV4-3
J gene: TRBJ2-7
D gene: -
clone size: once
CDR3 protein: CASSQKHADRYEQYF
CDR3 DNA: TGCGCCAGCAGCCAAAAACACGCGGACCGATACGAGCAGTACTTC

V gene: TRBV10-3
J gene: TRBJ1-6
D gene: -
clone size: -
CDR3 protein: CAISEFPGRNSPLHF
CDR3 DNA: TGTGCCATCAGTGAGTTCCCCGGGCGTAATTCACCCCTCCACTTT

V gene: TRBV9
J gene: TRBJ2-5
D gene: -
clone size: -
CDR3 protein: CASSATGDLVETQYF
CDR3 DNA: TGTGCCAGCAGCGCAACCGGGGATTTGGTGGAGACCCAGTACTTC

V gene: TRBV2
J gene: TRBJ2-7
D gene: -
clone size: -
CDR3 protein: CASSPTLLGSYEQYF
CDR3 DNA: TGTGCCAGCAGTCCGACCCTTCTGGGGTCCTACGAGCAGTACTTC

V gene: TRBV5-1
J gene: TRBJ2-7
D gene: -
clone size: once
CDR3 protein: CASSLLAGHRAEQYF
CDR3 DNA: TGCGCCAGCAGCTTGTTGGCGGGACACCGCGCCGAGCAGTACTTC

V gene: TRBV11-2
J gene: TRBJ2-4
D gene: -
clone size: -
CDR3 protein: CASSSLGDLSGGINIQYF
CDR3 DNA: TGTGCCAGCAGCTCCCTCGGGGATCTCTCGGGCGGTATAAACATTCAGTACTTC

V gene: TRBV24-1
J gene: TRBJ2-1
D gene: TRBD2
clone size: -
CDR3 protein: CATSERLAGPFSNEQFF
CDR3 DNA: TGTGCCACCAGTGAGAGACTAGCGGGGCCCTTCTCCAATGAGCAGTTCTTC

V gene: TRBV7-2
J gene: TRBJ2-6
D gene: -
clone size: once
CDR3 protein: CASSLVGAGANVLTF
CDR3 DNA: TGTGCCAGCAGCTTAGTGGGGGCTGGGGCCAACGTCCTGACTTTC

V gene: TRBV6-4
J gene: TRBJ1-2
D gene: -
clone size: -
CDR3 protein: CASIWAGDGYTF
CDR3 DNA: TGTGCCAGCATTTGGGCAGGGGATGGCTACACCTTC

V gene: TRBV3-1/TRBV3-2
J gene: TRBJ2-7
D gene: -
clone size: -
CDR3 protein: CASSGVMAPSSYEQYF
CDR3 DNA: TGTGCCAGCAGCGGGGTTATGGCACCCAGCTCCTACGAGCAGTACTTC

V gene: TRBV29-1
J gene: TRBJ2-2
D gene: TRBD1
clone size: once
CDR3 protein: CSVRGRGREDGTGELFF
CDR3 DNA: TGCAGCGTTAGAGGCAGGGGGCGCGAGGACGGCACCGGGGAGCTGTTTTTT

V gene: TRBV5-1
J gene: TRBJ2-5
D gene: TRBD2
clone size: -
CDR3 protein: CASSAAAGGERETQYF
CDR3 DNA: TGCGCCAGCAGCGCCGCAGCGGGGGGGGAGCGTGAGACCCAGTACTTC

V gene: TRBV3-1/TRBV3-2
J gene: TRBJ2-5
D gene: -
clone size: -
CDR3 protein: CASSPGVGAGQETQYF
CDR3 DNA: TGTGCCAGCAGCCCAGGGGTGGGGGCGGGCCAAGAGACCCAGTACTTC

V gene: TRBV4-1
J gene: TRBJ2-5
D gene: -
clone size: -
CDR3 protein: CASSQETTEGTQYF
CDR3 DNA: TGCGCCAGCAGCCAAGAAACCACGGAGGGGACCCAGTACTTC

V gene: TRBV5-4
J gene: TRBJ1-2
D gene: -
clone size: -
CDR3 protein: CASSLENVGGLGYTF
CDR3 DNA: TGTGCCAGCAGCCTTGAAAATGTTGGGGGACTGGGCTACACCTTC